The entry that follows covers one T cell receptor (beta chain) sequence. What it binds is unknown. Generated by immunoSEQ multiplex PCR, the TCRdb table keeps only in-frame clones and is missing some. The sample contains more than 95,000 clones, 93% of which appear only once. The data are from a study of T cell responses to AZD1222 COVID-19 vaccine. Study findings and constraints: A reported finding is that nearly half of spike-specific TCRs target unmutated variant regions.

The V end lost 2 bases, the J end lost 2 bases, and 8 bases lay between the germline ends. Per the germline V gene, CDR1 is GTSNPN and CDR2 is SVGIG (reference sequence). There are 13 residues in the CDR3. The source material was peripheral blood, sampled on day 0 of AZD1222 vaccination. This sequence was found in an adult in good health. V usage is TRBV30 and J usage is TRBJ2-3; no clear D gene. The CDR3 region has the DNA TGTGCCTGGAGTATAGGGAACACAGATACGCAGTATTTT. Its protein product is CAWSIGNTDTQYF. The full variable domain, rest sourced from reference TRBV30 and TRBJ2-3, is SQTIHQWPATLVQPVGSPLSLECTVEGTSNPNLYWYRQAAGRGLQLLFYSVGIGQISSEVPQNLSASRPQDRQFILSSKKLLLSDSGFYLCAWSIGNTDTQYFGPGTRLTVL.